The entry that follows covers one T cell receptor (beta chain) sequence. The antigen remains unidentified. These data originate in a study of T cell responses to AZD1222 COVID-19 vaccine. Whole-study results and caveats: Recipients of two AZD1222 doses showed rising Spike-specific TCR breadth and depth. Only after the peak T cell response were repertoires sampled. There were mostly white British donors and more females than males, and clonal diversity was possibly underestimated.

Trimming removed 2 bases at V and 7 bases at J, with 8 bases between. CDR3 length: 12 amino acids. CDR1 and CDR2 (germline): MNHEY, SVGEGT. Here immunoSEQ multiplex PCR was the method, and the copy in TCRdb shows in-frame clones only, minus some. The data contain some 170,000 clones, roughly nine tenths of them singletons. The clonotype was recovered from an adult in good health. The genes are TRBV6-2 or TRBV6-3 and TRBJ1-2; D is ambiguous. The sample was peripheral blood, taken on day 0 of MenACWY control vaccination. For the CDR3, the DNA is TGTGCCAGCAGTTACGGGCAGTTTGGCTACACCTTC. It translates to CASSYGQFGYTF.